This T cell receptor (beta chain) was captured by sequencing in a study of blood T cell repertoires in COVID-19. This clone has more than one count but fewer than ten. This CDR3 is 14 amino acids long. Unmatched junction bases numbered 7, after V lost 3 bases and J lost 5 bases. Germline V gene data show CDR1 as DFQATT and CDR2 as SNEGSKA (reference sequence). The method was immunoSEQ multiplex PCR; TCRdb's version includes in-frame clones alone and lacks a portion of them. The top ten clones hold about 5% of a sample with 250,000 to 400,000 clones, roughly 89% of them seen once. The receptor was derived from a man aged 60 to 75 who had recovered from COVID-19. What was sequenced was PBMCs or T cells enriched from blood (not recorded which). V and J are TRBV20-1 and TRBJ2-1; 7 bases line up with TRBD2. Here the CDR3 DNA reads TGCAGTGCTAGTGTGGGAGGGTACAACAATGAGCAGTTCTTC. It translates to CSASVGGYNNEQFF.